This is a list of T cell receptor beta chains from one sample in a study of T cell responses to AZD1222 COVID-19 vaccine. Libraries were prepared by immunoSEQ multiplex PCR; TCRdb keeps only in-frame clonotypes and omits some of them. In the table there are around 250,000 clones, approximately 93% of which are singletons. Sequencing used peripheral blood, obtained on day 0 of AZD1222 vaccination. Source of these receptors: an adult in good health. The CDR3 runs from the conserved cysteine through the conserved F or W. A D gene is named only where the DNA matches it firmly. Not all rows give a size; the values are once, few, many and, for expanded clones, a class.

abundance	v_gene	j_gene	d_gene	CDR3aa	CDR3nt
-	TRBV21-1	TRBJ1-2	-	CASSYRDLFF	TGTGCCAGCAGCTACCGGGACCTTTTCTTC
-	TRBV5-6	TRBJ1-5	-	CASSLGQYNQPQHF	TGTGCCAGCAGCCTTGGACAGTACAATCAGCCCCAGCATTTT
-	TRBV29-1	TRBJ2-3	-	CSVAVSGPGGTQYF	TGCAGCGTTGCAGTTAGCGGACCGGGTGGTACGCAGTATTTT
-	TRBV7-5	TRBJ2-1	-	CARISGGYGSYNEQFF	TGTGCCAGAATCAGCGGGGGATACGGCTCCTACAATGAGCAGTTCTTC
-	TRBV4-2	TRBJ1-2	-	CASSLEQAYGYTF	TGTGCCAGCAGCCTTGAACAGGCATATGGCTACACCTTC
-	TRBV7-2	TRBJ2-3	TRBD2	CASSSQTSGRLTDTQYF	TGTGCCAGCAGCTCCCAGACTAGCGGGAGGCTCACAGATACGCAGTATTTT
-	TRBV6-2/TRBV6-3	TRBJ1-5	-	CASSPTVQPQHF	TGTGCCAGCAGTCCCACGGTCCAGCCCCAGCATTTT
-	TRBV7-3	TRBJ1-1	TRBD1	CASSTTRDREAFF	TGTGCCAGCAGCACTACCAGGGACAGGGAAGCTTTCTTT
-	TRBV5-6	TRBJ2-5	-	CASSLELKETQYF	TGTGCCAGCAGCTTGGAATTAAAAGAGACCCAGTACTTC
few	TRBV7-2	TRBJ2-1	-	CASSSSGNEQFF	TGTGCCAGCAGTTCTTCTGGCAATGAGCAGTTCTTC
-	TRBV7-2	TRBJ2-3	TRBD2	CASSTGLAADTQYF	TGTGCCAGCAGCACGGGACTAGCAGCAGATACGCAGTATTTT
-	TRBV19	TRBJ2-7	TRBD1	CASSVTGDYEQYF	TGTGCCAGTAGCGTGACAGGGGACTACGAGCAGTACTTC
-	TRBV2	TRBJ1-6	-	CASSDRFNSPLHF	TGTGCCAGCAGTGATAGATTTAATTCACCCCTCCACTTT
-	TRBV2	TRBJ1-1	-	CASRETEQVETEAFF	TGTGCCAGCAGGGAGACGGAACAAGTGGAAACTGAAGCTTTCTTT
-	TRBV6-1	TRBJ2-5	-	CASSEARWETQYF	TGTGCCAGCAGTGAAGCGCGGTGGGAGACCCAGTACTTC
-	TRBV28	TRBJ2-7	-	CASSFGGVRSTEQYF	TGTGCCAGCAGTTTCGGTGGGGTTAGGAGTACCGAGCAGTACTTC
once	TRBV5-6	TRBJ1-6	-	CASTLRGIGSPLHF	TGTGCCAGCACTCTGAGGGGGATAGGGTCACCCCTCCACTTT
-	TRBV27	TRBJ1-3	TRBD1	CASSPWDRIHSGNTIYF	TGTGCCAGCAGTCCGTGGGACAGGATCCACTCTGGAAACACCATATATTTT
-	TRBV28	TRBJ2-4	TRBD2	CASSLVASGRDKNIQYF	TGTGCCAGCAGTTTAGTGGCTAGCGGGAGGGACAAAAACATTCAGTACTTC
-	TRBV7-9	TRBJ2-3	-	CASSLVQDTQYF	TGTGCCAGCAGCTTAGTACAAGATACGCAGTATTTT
once	TRBV5-1	TRBJ1-4	-	CASSETSYGGLFGGTNEKLFF	TGCGCCAGCAGCGAAACATCGTATGGGGGGCTATTTGGAGGAACTAATGAAAAACTGTTTTTT
-	TRBV2	TRBJ1-2	-	CASSPQFTGGYTFGSGTGPGYTF	-
-	TRBV5-4	TRBJ1-3	-	CASSLGTGSGNTIYF	TGTGCCAGCAGCTTGGGGACTGGCTCTGGAAACACCATATATTTT
-	TRBV3-1/TRBV3-2	TRBJ1-1	TRBD1	CASSPGGWTEAFF	TGTGCCAGCAGCCCAGGGGGCTGGACTGAAGCTTTCTTT
-	TRBV5-1	TRBJ1-1	-	CASSWGSEILNTEAFF	TGCGCCAGCAGCTGGGGCTCTGAGATACTGAACACTGAAGCTTTCTTT
-	TRBV7-3	TRBJ2-7	-	CASSSARWVQYF	TGTGCCAGCAGCTCCGCCCGGTGGGTGCAGTACTTC
-	TRBV7-8	TRBJ2-7	-	CASSPPAGEQYF	TGTGCCAGCAGCCCCCCAGCCGGCGAGCAGTACTTC
-	TRBV19	TRBJ1-1	-	CASSIPGPTEAFF	TGTGCCAGTAGTATACCAGGGCCCACTGAAGCTTTCTTT
-	TRBV5-1	TRBJ2-1	-	CASSLVPPGPYNEQFF	TGCGCCAGCAGCTTGGTTCCCCCCGGACCTTACAATGAGCAGTTCTTC
-	TRBV28	TRBJ2-7	TRBD2	CASNPPGLASHEQYF	TGTGCCAGCAACCCCCCGGGACTAGCGTCCCACGAGCAGTACTTC
-	TRBV5-1	TRBJ1-6	-	CASSLERPNSPLHF	TGCGCCAGCAGCCTAGAAAGACCTAATTCACCCCTCCACTTT
-	TRBV6-5	TRBJ2-7	-	CASSSRLRQRAYEQYF	TGTGCCAGCAGTTCACGTCTTCGTCAGAGAGCCTACGAGCAGTACTTC
-	TRBV6-5	TRBJ1-6	TRBD1	CASKGQGFNSPLHF	TGTGCCAGCAAGGGACAGGGGTTTAATTCACCCCTCCACTTT
-	TRBV4-1	TRBJ1-1	TRBD1	CASSTRGIGSEAFF	TGCGCCAGCAGCACCAGGGGGATAGGATCTGAAGCTTTCTTT
-	TRBV11-1	TRBJ1-6	-	CASSFPGSPLHF	TGTGCCAGCAGCTTTCCTGGGTCACCCCTCCACTTT
-	TRBV2	TRBJ2-7	-	CASSYDDGGVHEQYF	TGTGCCAGCAGCTACGACGACGGAGGGGTCCACGAGCAGTACTTC
-	TRBV5-1	TRBJ2-7	TRBD1	CASSWGQGASYEQYF	TGCGCCAGCAGCTGGGGACAGGGGGCATCCTACGAGCAGTACTTC
-	TRBV5-6	TRBJ1-5	-	CASSNSGSNQPQHF	TGTGCCAGCAGCAACAGCGGTAGCAATCAGCCCCAGCATTTT
-	TRBV9	TRBJ2-3	-	CASSVTGTPSTDTQYF	TGTGCCAGCAGCGTGACCGGGACACCTAGCACAGATACGCAGTATTTT
-	TRBV5-1	TRBJ2-2	-	CASSLGQGDTGELFF	TGCGCCAGCAGCTTAGGGCAGGGTGACACCGGGGAGCTGTTTTTT
-	TRBV9	TRBJ2-3	TRBD2	CASSVGLAGEVDTQYF	TGTGCCAGCAGCGTGGGCTTAGCGGGAGAGGTGGATACGCAGTATTTT
-	TRBV27	TRBJ1-4	-	CASSNRGTGNEKLFF	TGTGCCAGCAGCAACCGGGGGACGGGTAATGAAAAACTGTTTTTT
-	TRBV4-2	TRBJ2-7	-	CASSQDPGEQYF	TGTGCCAGCAGCCAAGATCCCGGCGAGCAGTACTTC
-	TRBV29-1	TRBJ2-5	TRBD1	CRETGIPETQYF	TGCAGAGAGACAGGGATCCCAGAGACCCAGTACTTC
-	TRBV29-1	TRBJ1-2	TRBD1	CSVGQAGDYGYTF	TGCAGCGTGGGACAGGCGGGGGACTATGGCTACACCTTC
-	TRBV29-1	TRBJ2-1	TRBD2	CSVAQVAGDEQFF	TGCAGCGTTGCACAGGTAGCGGGAGATGAGCAGTTCTTC
-	TRBV2	TRBJ2-5	TRBD2	CASSPSSGGQETQYF	TGTGCCAGCAGCCCGTCTAGCGGGGGGCAAGAGACCCAGTACTTC
once	TRBV19	TRBJ1-1	-	CASSSGTASEAFF	TGTGCCAGTAGTAGTGGGACGGCCTCTGAAGCTTTCTTT
-	TRBV6-2/TRBV6-3	TRBJ2-1	TRBD1	CASSHPGTGINEQFF	TGTGCCAGCAGTCACCCCGGGACAGGGATCAATGAGCAGTTCTTC
-	TRBV6-5	TRBJ2-1	-	CASRSPAGHNEQFF	TGTGCCAGCAGATCCCCTGCCGGTCACAATGAGCAGTTCTTC
-	TRBV30	TRBJ2-2	TRBD1	CAWSAGGPGELFF	TGTGCCTGGAGTGCAGGGGGTCCCGGGGAGCTGTTTTTT
-	TRBV5-5	TRBJ2-7	-	CASSFMGNPYEQYF	TGTGCCAGCAGCTTTATGGGAAATCCCTACGAGCAGTACTTC
-	TRBV18	TRBJ2-5	TRBD1	CASSPRQGEETQYF	TGTGCCAGCTCACCCCGACAGGGTGAAGAGACCCAGTACTTC
-	TRBV20-1	TRBJ1-2	-	CSPSEPLGYTF	TGCAGTCCGTCGGAGCCCCTTGGCTACACCTTC